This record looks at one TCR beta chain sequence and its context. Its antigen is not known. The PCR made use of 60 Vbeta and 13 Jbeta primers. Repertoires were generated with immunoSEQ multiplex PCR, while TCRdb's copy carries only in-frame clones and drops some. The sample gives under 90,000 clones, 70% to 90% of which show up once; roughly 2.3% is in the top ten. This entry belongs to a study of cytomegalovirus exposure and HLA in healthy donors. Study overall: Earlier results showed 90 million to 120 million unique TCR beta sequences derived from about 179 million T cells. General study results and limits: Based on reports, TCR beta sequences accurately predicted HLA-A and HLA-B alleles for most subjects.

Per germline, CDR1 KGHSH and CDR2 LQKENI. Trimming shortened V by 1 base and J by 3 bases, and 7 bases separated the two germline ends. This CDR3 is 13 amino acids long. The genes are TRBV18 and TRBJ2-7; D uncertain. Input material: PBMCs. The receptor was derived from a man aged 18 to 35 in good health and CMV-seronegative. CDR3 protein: CASSPRQNYEQYF. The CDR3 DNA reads TGTGCCAGCTCACCACGGCAGAACTACGAGCAGTACTTC. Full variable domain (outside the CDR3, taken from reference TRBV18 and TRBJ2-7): NAGVMQNPRHLVRRRGQEARLRCSPMKGHSHVYWYRQLPEEGLKFMVYLQKENIIDESGMPKERFSAEFPKEGPSILRIQQVVRGDSAAYFCASSPRQNYEQYFGPGTRLTVT.